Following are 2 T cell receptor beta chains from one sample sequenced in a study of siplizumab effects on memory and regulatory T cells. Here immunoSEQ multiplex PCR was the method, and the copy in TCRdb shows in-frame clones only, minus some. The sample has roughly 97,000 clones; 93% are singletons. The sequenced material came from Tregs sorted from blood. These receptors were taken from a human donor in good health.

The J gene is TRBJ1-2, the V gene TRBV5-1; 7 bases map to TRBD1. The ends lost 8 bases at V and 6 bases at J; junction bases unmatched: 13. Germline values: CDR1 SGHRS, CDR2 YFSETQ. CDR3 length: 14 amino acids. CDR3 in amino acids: CASSEGGTEDGYTF. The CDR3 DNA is TGCGCCAGTTCCGAAGGGGGGACAGAGGATGGCTACACCTTC.

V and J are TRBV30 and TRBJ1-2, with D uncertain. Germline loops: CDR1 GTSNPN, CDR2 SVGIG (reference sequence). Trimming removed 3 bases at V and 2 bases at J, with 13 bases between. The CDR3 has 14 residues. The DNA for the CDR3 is TGTGCCTGGAGGCCCCCGGCGTTGAACTATGGCTACACCTTC. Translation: CAWRPPALNYGYTF.